One and the same sample provided the 2 T cell receptor beta chains below, sequenced in a study of blood T cell repertoires in COVID-19. Clones were sequenced by immunoSEQ multiplex PCR, and TCRdb holds only the in-frame ones, with some missing. The sample records tens of thousands of clones, around 83% being singletons. The sample taken for sequencing was peripheral blood. These receptors came from a man between 65 and 85 years old with acute or convalescent COVID-19.

The chain recombines TRBV11-1 with TRBJ2-5, with 15 positions matching TRBD2. This CDR3 region has 16 residues. From germline, CDR1 is SGHAT and CDR2 FQDESV (reference sequence). Trimming took 6 bases from V and 2 from J; bases not matched to a gene: 4. DNA of the CDR3: TGTGCCAGCAGACGGACTAGCGGGAGGGCGCAAGAGACCCAGTACTTC. It translates to CASRRTSGRAQETQYF.

The rearrangement uses TRBV27 and TRBJ1-5; D ambiguous. Trimming removed 5 bases from V and 4 bases from J, with 9 bases in between. The CDR3 length is 13 residues. Germline V gene lookup returns CDR1 MNHEY and CDR2 SMNVEV (reference sequence). CDR3 sequence reads: CASSTTNNQPQHF. CDR3 in DNA: TGTGCCAGCAGTACAACTAATAATCAGCCCCAGCATTTT.